A selection of T cell receptor beta chains follows, all from one sample in a study of blood T cell repertoires in COVID-19. Some clones are missing from TCRdb's copy, which holds only in-frame ones; the method was immunoSEQ multiplex PCR. There are around 120,000 clones in the sample; roughly 90% occur only once, and about 8% lies in the top ten. The sequenced material came from peripheral blood. The receptors were gathered from a human donor in a cohort sampled during active COVID-19. Both conserved end residues are part of each CDR3. The D gene is left open where the match is weak. The size entry is marked missing in some rows and otherwise reads once, few, many or a size class.

size	J	V	D	DNA	CDR3
-	TRBJ2-7	TRBV7-9	-	TGTGCCAGCAGCACACAACAGGGCTGGGACGAGCAGTACTTC	CASSTQQGWDEQYF
-	TRBJ2-6	TRBV5-3	TRBD1	TGTGCCAGAAGCTTTGGGACAGGGTGTTGTCCTGGGGCCAACGTCCTGACTTTC	CARSFGTGCCPGANVLTF
once	TRBJ2-6	TRBV11-2	TRBD1	TGTGCCAGCAGCTCACAGGGGGCTGGGGCCAACGTCCTGACTTTC	CASSSQGAGANVLTF
few	TRBJ2-1	TRBV7-9	TRBD2	TGTGCCAGCAGCTTACTGGCGGGAGATGGGGTCTACAATGAGCAGTTCTTC	CASSLLAGDGVYNEQFF
once	TRBJ2-7	TRBV11-3	-	TGTGCCAGCAGCTTAGAGTCGCGGCGTATGGACGAGCAGTACTTC	CASSLESRRMDEQYF
-	TRBJ2-3	TRBV4-1	TRBD1	TGCGCCAGCAGCCAAGATCAGGGGGTTATCACAGATACGCAGTATTTT	CASSQDQGVITDTQYF
-	TRBJ2-1	TRBV7-8	TRBD1	TGTGCCAGCAGCCCCAGACGAGACAGGGTAGAGAATGAGCAGTTCTTC	CASSPRRDRVENEQFF
-	TRBJ2-2	TRBV6-5	-	TGTGCCAGCAGTAGGTCCGGGGACACCGGGGAGCTGTTTTTT	CASSRSGDTGELFF
-	TRBJ2-7	TRBV10-1	TRBD2	TGCGCCAGCAGCCCGGGACTAGCGGTCTACGAGCAGTACTTC	CASSPGLAVYEQYF
-	TRBJ2-1	TRBV7-9	-	TGTGCCAGCAGCTTAGTCCGGGGAACCTACAATGAGCAGTTCTTC	CASSLVRGTYNEQFF
once	TRBJ1-1	TRBV9	-	TGTGCCAGCAGCCAACAGGTTCTGAACACTGAAGCTTTCTTT	CASSQQVLNTEAFF
-	TRBJ1-2	TRBV11-2	TRBD1	TGTGCCAGCAGCTTAGTACAGGGACAGGGGGCTGGGGGCTACACCTTC	CASSLVQGQGAGGYTF
-	TRBJ2-7	TRBV5-1	TRBD1	TGCGCCAGCAGCGCCCGGGACAGAGGAGATTACGAGCAGTACTTC	CASSARDRGDYEQYF
once	TRBJ1-1	TRBV3-1/TRBV3-2	-	TGTGCCAGCAGCCATACAGGGCAGATGAACACTGAAGCTTTCTTT	CASSHTGQMNTEAFF
-	TRBJ2-7	TRBV10-3	TRBD1	TGTGCCATCAGTGAAGACAGGGCGTACTCCTACGAGCAGTACTTC	CAISEDRAYSYEQYF
-	TRBJ1-1	TRBV30	TRBD1	TGTGCCTGGAGTCGGACAGGGTTGGACACTGAAGCTTTCTTT	CAWSRTGLDTEAFF
-	TRBJ2-1	TRBV5-1	TRBD2	TGCGCCAGCAGCGAGTCTAGCGGGGGGGCCTCTGAGCAGTTCTTC	CASSESSGGASEQFF
-	TRBJ2-7	TRBV6-1	TRBD2	TGTGCCAGCAGTGAAAGGAGCGGGAGGGCTTACGAGCAGTACTTC	CASSERSGRAYEQYF
-	TRBJ2-2	TRBV12-3/TRBV12-4	-	TGTGCCAGCAGTCCTAACACCGGGGAGCTGTTTTTT	CASSPNTGELFF
-	TRBJ2-2	TRBV10-1	-	TGCGCCAGCAGTGGCGACACCGGGGAGCTGTTTTTT	CASSGDTGELFF
-	TRBJ2-5	TRBV5-4	TRBD2	TGTGCCAGCAGCCCGAGCGGGAGGGGAGAGACCCAGTACTTC	CASSPSGRGETQYF
-	TRBJ2-3	TRBV6-5	-	TGTGCCAGGGGGGCTGACGGGGGGAGCGATACGCAGTATTTT	CARGADGGSDTQYF
-	TRBJ1-1	TRBV3-1/TRBV3-2	TRBD1	TGTGCCAGCAGCCAATTGGGGACAGGGGCCTCAGCTTTCTTT	CASSQLGTGASAFF
-	TRBJ2-5	TRBV10-1	TRBD2	TGCGCCAGCAGTGGTGGACTAGTAGAGACCCAGTACTTC	CASSGGLVETQYF
-	TRBJ2-4	TRBV28	TRBD1	TGTGCCAGCTCTCCCCGGGACAGGGTACTTTGGGCCCCCCAATTC	CASSPRDRVLWAPQF
-	TRBJ2-1	TRBV12-5	TRBD2	TGTGCTAGTGGTCGATGGACGGGACTAGCGGCTACTACCGGGGAAAATGAGCAGTTCTTC	CASGRWTGLAATTGENEQFF
-	TRBJ1-1	TRBV27	TRBD1	TGTGCCAGCAATAAGGACAGGGCGAACACTGAAGCTTTCTTT	CASNKDRANTEAFF
-	TRBJ1-1	TRBV23-1	-	TGCGCCAGCAGTCAATCCTCCGTATGCACTGAAGCTTTCTTT	CASSQSSVCTEAFF
-	TRBJ1-5	TRBV7-8	TRBD1	TGTGCCAGCAGCTTTCTCGGGGAGGGACAGGGTCTGAATCAGCCCCAGCATTTT	CASSFLGEGQGLNQPQHF
-	TRBJ1-1	TRBV5-1	TRBD1	TGCGCCAGCAGCTTCCGACAGGGGCAAGACACTGAAGCTTTCTTT	CASSFRQGQDTEAFF
-	TRBJ1-2	TRBV28	TRBD1	TGTGCCAGCAGTAACAACAGGGGGAGGGTGGGGGGCTACACCTTC	CASSNNRGRVGGYTF
once	TRBJ2-1	TRBV15	-	TGTGCCACCAGCAGAGAAAGGACAGCATACAATGAGCAGTTCTTC	CATSRERTAYNEQFF
-	TRBJ2-5	TRBV12-3/TRBV12-4	-	TGTGCCAGCAGTTACAGTAATCAAGAGACCCAGTACTTC	CASSYSNQETQYF
-	TRBJ2-1	TRBV14	-	TGTGCCAGCAGCCGGGACTTCGTCTTTGAGCAGTTCTTC	CASSRDFVFEQFF
-	TRBJ2-1	TRBV10-2	TRBD2	TGCGCCAGCAGTGAGAGAAAGGAACCCGGGACTAGCAGATACAATGAGCAGTTCTTC	CASSERKEPGTSRYNEQFF